Listed here are 15 T cell receptor beta chains from one sample, sequenced in a study of blood T cells in healthy people across ages. Then a second PCR, running about 6 to 12 cycles, was carried out with a sample-barcoded 5' primer and a J-beta primer mix. TCRdb passed the 5' RACE reads through MiXCR, listing each CDR3 protein once. The sample carries about 1.6 million distinct CDR3 sequences, around 36% recorded once. Sample: blood. The receptors shown here come from a woman aged 30 to 39 in good health.

This clonotype was counted ten times or more. This chain links TRBV7-2 with TRBJ2-3, with D perhaps TRBD2 (5 bases). The CDR3 consists of 14 residues. The ends were cut back, 4 bases at V and 1 base at J, with 9 bases in the middle. Germline assignment: CDR1 SGHTA and CDR2 FQGNSA. CDR3 sequence reads: CASSSDWRTDTQYF. The DNA for the CDR3 is TGTGCCAGCAGCTCGGACTGGCGCACAGATACGCAGTATTTT.

The J gene is TRBJ2-1, the V gene TRBV4-1; 10 bases fit TRBD1. Germline V gene data show CDR1 as MGHRA and CDR2 as YSYEKL. The CDR3 has 18 amino acids. V was clipped by 3 bases and J by 4 bases; unmatched bases: 12. CDR3 DNA sequence: TGCGCCAGCAGCCACGCCGGATCCGGGACAGGGGTTTACAATGAGCAGTTCTTC. Translation: CASSHAGSGTGVYNEQFF.

This clonotype was seen a handful of times. The chain combines TRBV3-1 with TRBJ2-7; the match to TRBD1 covers 8 bases. The CDR3 extends over 13 amino acids. Looked up from germline, CDR1 is LGHDT and CDR2 is YNNKEL (reference sequence). Trimming removed 6 bases from V and 6 bases from J; junction bases left unmatched: 7. Here the CDR3 reads CASSFGQGIEQYF. In DNA, the CDR3 is TGTGCCAGCAGTTTCGGACAGGGAATCGAGCAGTACTTC.

This clonotype was detected once. The chain links TRBV5-5 to TRBJ2-2; 7 nucleotides agree with TRBD2. Germline-derived CDR1 and CDR2 are SGHKS and YYEKEE (reference sequence). This CDR3 has 16 residues. V lost 6 bases to trimming and J lost 6 bases; unmatched junction nucleotides: 14. Here the CDR3 reads CASIREGTISSGELFF. The CDR3 nucleotides are TGTGCCAGCATAAGGGAGGGGACTATTAGCTCCGGGGAGCTGTTTTTT.

This chain connects TRBV5-1 to TRBJ2-1; TRBD2 is a possible D gene (6 bases). This CDR3 region has 17 residues. The V end lost 4 bases, the J end lost 8 bases, and 25 bases lay between the germline ends. Germline CDR1 and CDR2: SGHRS and YFSETQ. The CDR3 is CASSQGLNLAVGDEQFF. For the CDR3, the DNA is TGCGCCAGCAGCCAGGGACTCAACCTGGCTGTCGGGGATGAGCAGTTCTTC.

This clonotype was observed a handful of times. The chain uses TRBV7-2 and TRBJ2-3; the D is unclear. The V end was cut by 5 bases, the J end by 1 base, with 10 bases between. The CDR3 is 14 amino acids. Germline V gene sequence: CDR1 SGHTA, CDR2 FQGNSA. The CDR3 spells CASSPGSRTDTQYF. CDR3 nucleotide sequence: TGTGCCAGCAGCCCGGGTTCACGCACAGATACGCAGTATTTT. Variable domain in full (rest from reference TRBV7-2 and TRBJ2-3): GAGVSQSPSNKVTEKGKDVELRCDPISGHTALYWYRQSLGQGLEFLIYFQGNSAPDKSGLPSDRFSAERTGGSVSTLTIQRTQQEDSAVYLCASSPGSRTDTQYFGPGTRLTVL.

This clonotype has at least ten counts. The rearrangement joins TRBV28 to TRBJ2-7, with no clear D. The V gene lost 5 bases and the J gene lost 4 bases, with 6 bases spanning the gap. From germline, CDR1 is MDHEN and CDR2 SYDVKM. The CDR3 spans 11 residues. As DNA, the CDR3 is TGTGCCAGCAGTCTGCAATACGAGCAGTACTTC. Amino acids: CASSLQYEQYF.

This clonotype has a count of ten or more. The V gene is TRBV4-1, the J gene TRBJ2-7; 8 nucleotides agree with TRBD2. V lost 0 bases, J lost 2 bases, and 9 bases stayed unmatched. The length of the CDR3 is 17 residues. CDR1 and CDR2 from the germline V gene are MGHRA and YSYEKL. In DNA form, the CDR3 reads TGCGCCAGCAGCCAAGAGTTCCGTGCGGGGGGAGCCTACGAGCAGTACTTC. Translated: CASSQEFRAGGAYEQYF.

The gene calls are TRBV5-1 and TRBJ2-1, with a possible D match to TRBD2 (5 bases). Trimming stripped 4 bases from V and 13 bases from J, with 18 bases between. The CDR3 is 13 residues long. Germline CDR1 and CDR2: SGHRS and YFSETQ. As DNA, the CDR3 is TGCGCCAGCAGCACCGAGACCGGGGTAGGACAGTTCTTC. This translates into CASSTETGVGQFF.

This rearrangement joins TRBV18 to TRBJ2-3; D might be TRBD2 (5 bases). The germline CDR1 and CDR2 sequences are KGHSH and LQKENI. V was cut by 2 bases and J by 6 bases, with 12 bases left in between. The CDR3 covers 14 residues. The CDR3 DNA is TGTGCCAGCTCACCAGGACTCCCCCCCGATACGCAGTATTTT. Protein sequence: CASSPGLPPDTQYF.

The V call is TRBV12-3 or TRBV12-4, the J call TRBJ2-1; D perhaps matches TRBD2 (7 bases). This CDR3 is 16 amino acids long. V was trimmed by 6 bases and J by 7 bases, leaving 22 bases between them. In DNA form, the CDR3 reads TGTGCCAGCAGCCCCTTGGGGGGGCAGGTTTCGAATGAGCAGTTCTTC. Translation: CASSPLGGQVSNEQFF.

This chain uses TRBV28 with TRBJ1-5; tentative D call: TRBD1 (6 bases). The CDR3 length is 15 residues. Per the germline V gene, CDR1 is MDHEN and CDR2 is SYDVKM. Trimming took off 5 bases at V and 5 bases at J, with 16 bases between the two ends. DNA for the CDR3: TGTGCCAGCAGTATAACCGGGACACCATATCAGCCCCAGCATTTT. It yields the protein CASSITGTPYQPQHF.

The chain is built from TRBV7-6 and TRBJ2-2, with TRBD2 matching 9 bases. Trimming at V came to 5 bases and at J to 4 bases, leaving 8 bases not matched to a gene. From germline, CDR1 is SGHVS and CDR2 FNYEAQ. The length of the CDR3 is 16 residues. CDR3 sequence: CASSSDSGSFTGELFF. In nucleotides, the CDR3 is TGTGCCAGCAGCAGTGATAGCGGGAGTTTCACCGGGGAGCTGTTTTTT.

This clonotype showed up just a few times. The V and J genes are TRBV10-1 and TRBJ2-7, with 11 nucleotides matching TRBD1. Germline V gene sequence: CDR1 WNHNN, CDR2 SYGVQD (reference sequence). The CDR3 length is 16 residues. The ends lost 7 bases at V and 2 bases at J; junction bases unmatched: 10. CDR3 bases: TGCGCCAGCACCCCGAGGGGGACAGGGGGAACCTACGAGCAGTACTTC. Translating gives CASTPRGTGGTYEQYF.

The chain uses TRBV7-9 and TRBJ1-5, with TRBD1 matching 7 bases. From germline, CDR1 is SEHNR and CDR2 FQNEAQ (reference sequence). The CDR3 length is 15 residues. V lost 1 base to trimming and J lost 8 bases; unmatched junction nucleotides: 8. CDR3 DNA: TGTGCCAGCAGCTTAGGACAGGGACTTTTGGAGCCCCAGCATTTT. Translated, it gives CASSLGQGLLEPQHF.